The sequence of this TCR beta chain was determined in a study of beta chain features in type 1 diabetes. Study-wide results and caveats: Shortening of TCRB CDR3s, moderate but significant, appeared in all four CD4+ subsets of Type 1 diabetes patients. The question of HLA type influencing TCRB rearrangement was one that remained unresolved here.

This CDR3 is 18 amino acids long. Germline V gene data show CDR1 as SEHNR and CDR2 as FQNEAQ (reference sequence). Unmatched junction bases numbered 20, after V lost 5 bases and J lost 8 bases. Regarding this clone: The antigen is unknown.

All of the isolated RNA was reverse transcribed, so expressed TCRB transcripts were sequenced. Method: immunoSEQ multiplex PCR; TCRdb's copy keeps in-frame clones and lacks some. The sample lists around 280,000 clones; approximately 16% were seen once. Sequencing was performed on naive CD4+ T cells from blood. The TCR comes from a man aged 18 to 30 with type 1 diabetes. The rearrangement uses TRBV7-9 and TRBJ2-1, with 8 bases that match TRBD2. The chain's CDR3 is CASSQSWGGGRLIDEQFF. In nucleotides, the CDR3 is TGTGCCAGCAGCCAAAGTTGGGGAGGCGGGAGGTTAATTGATGAGCAGTTCTTC.